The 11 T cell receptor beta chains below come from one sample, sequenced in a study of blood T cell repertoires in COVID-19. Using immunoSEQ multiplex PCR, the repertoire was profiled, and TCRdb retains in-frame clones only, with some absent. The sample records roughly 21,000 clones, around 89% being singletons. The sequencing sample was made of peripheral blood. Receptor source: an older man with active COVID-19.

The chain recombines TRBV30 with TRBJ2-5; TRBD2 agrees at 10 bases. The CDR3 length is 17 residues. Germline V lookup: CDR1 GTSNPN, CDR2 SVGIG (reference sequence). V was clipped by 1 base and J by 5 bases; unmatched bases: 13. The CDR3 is CAWSGLAGEGNMETQYF. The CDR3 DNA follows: TGTGCCTGGAGTGGCCTAGCGGGAGAGGGTAATATGGAGACCCAGTACTTC.

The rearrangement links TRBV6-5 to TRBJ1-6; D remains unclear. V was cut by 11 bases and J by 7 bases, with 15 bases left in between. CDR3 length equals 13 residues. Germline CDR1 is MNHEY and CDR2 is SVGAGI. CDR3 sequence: CAAGSVVNSPLHF. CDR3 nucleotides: TGTGCCGCGGGCAGTGTCGTGAATTCACCCCTCCACTTT.

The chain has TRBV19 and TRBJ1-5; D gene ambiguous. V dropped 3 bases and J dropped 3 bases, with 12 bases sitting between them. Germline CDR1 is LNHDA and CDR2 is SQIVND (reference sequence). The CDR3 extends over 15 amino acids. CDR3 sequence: CASSMGREDNQPQHF. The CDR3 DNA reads TGTGCCAGTAGTATGGGCCGGGAGGACAATCAGCCCCAGCATTTT.

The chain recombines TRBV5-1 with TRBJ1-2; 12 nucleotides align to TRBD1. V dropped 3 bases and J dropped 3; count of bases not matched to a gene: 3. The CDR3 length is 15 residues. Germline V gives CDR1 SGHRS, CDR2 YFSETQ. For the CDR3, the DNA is TGCGCCAGCAGCTCGGGACAGGGGGCACACTATGGCTACACCTTC. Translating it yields CASSSGQGAHYGYTF.

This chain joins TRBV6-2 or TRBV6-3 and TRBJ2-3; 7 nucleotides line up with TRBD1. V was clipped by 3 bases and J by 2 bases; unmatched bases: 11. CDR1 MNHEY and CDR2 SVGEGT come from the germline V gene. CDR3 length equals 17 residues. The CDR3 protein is CASSYGAPGTATDTQYF. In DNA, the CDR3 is TGTGCCAGCAGTTATGGGGCCCCAGGGACAGCCACAGATACGCAGTATTTT.

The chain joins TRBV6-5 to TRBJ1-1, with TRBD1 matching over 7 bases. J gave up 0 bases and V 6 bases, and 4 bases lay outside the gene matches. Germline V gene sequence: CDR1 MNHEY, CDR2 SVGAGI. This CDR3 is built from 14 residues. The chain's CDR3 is CASSTTGMNTEAFF. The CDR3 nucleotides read TGTGCCAGCAGCACGACAGGGATGAACACTGAAGCTTTCTTT.

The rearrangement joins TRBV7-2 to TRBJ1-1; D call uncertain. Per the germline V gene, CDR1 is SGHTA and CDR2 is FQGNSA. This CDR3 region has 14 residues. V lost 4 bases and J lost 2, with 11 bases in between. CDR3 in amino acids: CASSSLGRNTEAFF. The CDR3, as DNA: TGTGCCAGCAGCTCGCTAGGTAGAAACACTGAAGCTTTCTTT.

CDR3 sequence reads: CASSQSRSHPGTYEQYF. As DNA, the CDR3 is TGCGCCAGCAGTCAATCCCGTAGTCATCCGGGGACCTACGAGCAGTACTTC. This chain connects TRBV23-1 to TRBJ2-7; D is possibly TRBD2 (5 bases). TRBV23-1 is placed among ORFs of uncertain function. The CDR3 has 17 amino acids. Trimming pared 0 bases from V and 2 bases from J, leaving 17 bases between.

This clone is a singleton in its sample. CDR3 loop: CATSDSTGVEPQHF. The CDR3, as DNA: TGTGCCACCAGTGATTCTACAGGTGTGGAACCCCAGCATTTT. This chain joins TRBV24-1 and TRBJ1-5; D perhaps matches TRBD1 (5 bases). CDR3 size: 14 residues. V shed 2 bases and J shed 10 bases, with 14 bases lying between them. CDR1 and CDR2 from the germline V gene are KGHDR and SFDVKD.

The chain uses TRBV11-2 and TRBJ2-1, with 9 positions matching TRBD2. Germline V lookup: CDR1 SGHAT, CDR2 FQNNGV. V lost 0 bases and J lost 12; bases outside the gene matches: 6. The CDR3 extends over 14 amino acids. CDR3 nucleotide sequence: TGTGCCAGCAGCTTAGAAGCTAGCGGGGCGGTGCAGTTCTTC. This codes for CASSLEASGAVQFF.

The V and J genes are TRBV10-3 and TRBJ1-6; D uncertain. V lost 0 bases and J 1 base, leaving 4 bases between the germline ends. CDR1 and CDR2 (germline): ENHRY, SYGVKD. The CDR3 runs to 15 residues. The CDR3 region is CAISESESYNSPLHF. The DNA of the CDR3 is TGTGCCATCAGTGAGTCAGAGTCCTATAATTCACCCCTCCACTTT.